Described below is a single T cell receptor beta chain sequence and its context. V lost 4 bases to trimming and J lost 7 bases; unmatched junction nucleotides: 10. Germline V lookup: CDR1 MNHNY, CDR2 SVGAGI (reference sequence). The CDR3 consists of 16 residues. This sample stems from a study of blood T cell repertoires in COVID-19. Across the whole study: From the United States, Italy and Spain came samples of acute and convalescent COVID-19. The analysed material was cDNA or gDNA that came from T cells, B-cell-depleted T cells, or PBMCs.

Original data processing: For nucleated cells, counts were estimated from reference gene primer amplification. Measured with immunoSEQ multiplex PCR; TCRdb has only the in-frame clones, and not every one. From that table come the V and J calls and clone size; the DNA was used to work out D and trimming. Seen here are 40,000 or so clones, just under 85% observed once, and the top ten hold 4.5% to 5.5%. The TCR was taken from a man in his forties or fifties with active COVID-19. Sequenced material: peripheral blood. The chain has TRBV6-6 and TRBJ2-1; 10 nucleotides match TRBD1. Here the CDR3 reads CASSLARQGASNEQFF. The CDR3 DNA is TGTGCCAGCAGTTTAGCCAGACAGGGGGCTTCGAATGAGCAGTTCTTC.